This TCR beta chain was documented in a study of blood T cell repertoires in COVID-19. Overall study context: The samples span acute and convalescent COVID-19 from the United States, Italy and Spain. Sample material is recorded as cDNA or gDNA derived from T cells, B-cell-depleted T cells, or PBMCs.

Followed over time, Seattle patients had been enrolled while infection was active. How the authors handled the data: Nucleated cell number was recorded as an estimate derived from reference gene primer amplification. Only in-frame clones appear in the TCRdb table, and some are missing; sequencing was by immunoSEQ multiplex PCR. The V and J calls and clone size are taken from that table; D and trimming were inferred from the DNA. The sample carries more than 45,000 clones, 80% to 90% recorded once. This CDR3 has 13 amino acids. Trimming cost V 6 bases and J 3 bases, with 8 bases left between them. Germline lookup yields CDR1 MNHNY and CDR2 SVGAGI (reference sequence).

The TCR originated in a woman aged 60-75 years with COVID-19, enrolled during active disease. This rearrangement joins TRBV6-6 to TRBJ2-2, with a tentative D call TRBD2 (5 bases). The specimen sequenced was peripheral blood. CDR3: CASRLVDTGELFF. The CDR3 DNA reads TGTGCCAGCAGACTAGTCGACACCGGGGAGCTGTTTTTT.